This section outlines one T cell receptor beta chain sequence together with its context. Its antigen is unidentified. Trimming took 4 bases from V and 4 from J, leaving 17 bases between them. Germline assignment: CDR1 SGHNT and CDR2 YYREEE (reference sequence). This CDR3 is built from 15 residues. The primer mix had 60 Vbeta and 13 Jbeta primers. Method: immunoSEQ multiplex PCR; TCRdb's copy keeps in-frame clones and lacks some. The sample lists about 120,000 clones; 60% to 85% were seen once. Likely unrecorded immune exposures existed in these nominally healthy donors. This sample was taken from a study of cytomegalovirus exposure and HLA in healthy donors. General study points: Versus the approximately 700-donor mean, an Asian-associated ancestry cluster reportedly showed fewer N-insertions in a later analysis. There were around 160 TCR beta chains listed as cytomegalovirus-associated.

This chain connects TRBV5-4 to TRBJ1-2; D possibly corresponds to TRBD1 (6 bases). Sequences were obtained from PBMCs. The receptor's source is a female donor in good health and CMV-seronegative. CDR3 amino acids: CASSRTARQSYGYTF. The CDR3 nucleotides read TGTGCCAGCAGCCGGACAGCCCGGCAGAGCTATGGCTACACCTTC. Complete variable domain (other parts from reference TRBV5-4 and TRBJ1-2): ETGVTQSPTHLIKTRGQQVTLRCSSQSGHNTVSWYQQALGQGPQFIFQYYREEENGRGNFPPRFSGLQFPNYSSELNVNALELDDSALYLCASSRTARQSYGYTFGSGTRLTVV.